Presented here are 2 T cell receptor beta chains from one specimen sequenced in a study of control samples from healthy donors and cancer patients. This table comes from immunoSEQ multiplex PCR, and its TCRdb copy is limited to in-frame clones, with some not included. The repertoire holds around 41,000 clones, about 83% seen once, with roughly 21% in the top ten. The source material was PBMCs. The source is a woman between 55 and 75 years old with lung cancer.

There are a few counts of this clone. The CDR3 loop reads CAWVGGDTEAFF. CDR3 sequence (DNA): TGTGCCTGGGTCGGAGGGGACACTGAAGCTTTCTTT. The chain combines TRBV30 with TRBJ1-1; a weak D match, TRBD1 (5 bases). V was trimmed by 5 bases and J by 3 bases, leaving 10 bases between them. The length of the CDR3 is 12 residues. Per germline, CDR1 GTSNPN and CDR2 SVGIG (reference sequence). The whole variable domain, remainder taken from reference TRBV30 and TRBJ1-1, is SQTIHQWPATLVQPVGSPLSLECTVEGTSNPNLYWYRQAAGRGLQLLFYSVGIGQISSEVPQNLSASRPQDRQFILSSKKLLLSDSGFYLCAWVGGDTEAFFGQGTRLTVV.

CDR3 coding DNA: TGCGCCAGCAGCTTGGTAGGGGTCGCTGAGCAGTTCTTC. Residues: CASSLVGVAEQFF. The chain uses TRBV5-1 and TRBJ2-1; possibly TRBD1 for D (5 bases). The CDR3 totals 13 residues. Germline V CDR1 and CDR2: SGHRS, YFSETQ. With 0 bases removed from V and 9 bases from J, the gap between germline ends came to 10 bases.